A single T cell receptor beta chain is shown here with its context. The assay was run at survey level. Repertoires were generated with immunoSEQ multiplex PCR, while TCRdb's copy carries only in-frame clones and drops some. The sample holds under 6,000 clones, approximately 92% seen once. This record comes from a study of pediatric ulcerative colitis. The germline V and J ends were trimmed by 3 bases and 1 base, with 12 bases remaining between them. This CDR3 is built from 15 residues. CDR1 SGDLS and CDR2 YYNGEE come from the germline V gene. The sequenced sample consisted of blood. This sequence was found in a boy aged 5-17 years who was a control in a study of pediatric ulcerative colitis. The rearrangement uses TRBV9 and TRBJ2-3; D possibly corresponds to TRBD1 (5 bases). In DNA form, the CDR3 reads TGTGCCAGCAGCGCGCAGGGCCGAGGCACAGATACGCAGTATTTT. Encoded protein: CASSAQGRGTDTQYF. The full variable domain, completed using reference TRBV9 and TRBJ2-3, is DSGVTQTPKHLITATGQRVTLRCSPRSGDLSVYWYQQSLDQGLQFLIQYYNGEERAKGNILERFSAQQFPDLHSELNLSSLELGDSALYFCASSAQGRGTDTQYFGPGTRLTVL.